Listed here are 3 T cell receptor beta chains from one sample, sequenced in a study of shared clonotypes between healthy human individuals. Using immunoSEQ multiplex PCR, the repertoire was profiled, and TCRdb retains in-frame clones only, with some absent. The table lists a few million clones, more than 80% of them singletons. What was sequenced was naive CD4+ T cells from PBMCs. Subset indicated: CD45RA+ positively selected. The receptors derive from a man aged 18 to 30 in good health. Some clones in this sample may be carry-over from other donors' samples.

V is TRBV18 and J is TRBJ2-7; possibly TRBD2 for D (5 bases). V lost 6 bases and J 6 bases, leaving 24 bases between the germline ends. The CDR3 loop spans 16 amino acids. CDR1 and CDR2 (germline): KGHSH, LQKENI. CDR3 sequence: CASSTQTGLAGPEQYF. As DNA, the CDR3 is TGTGCCAGCTCTACTCAAACCGGGCTAGCCGGACCCGAGCAGTACTTC. The full variable domain, its missing parts supplied by reference TRBV18 and TRBJ2-7, is NAGVMQNPRHLVRRRGQEARLRCSPMKGHSHVYWYRQLPEEGLKFMVYLQKENIIDESGMPKERFSAEFPKEGPSILRIQQVVRGDSAAYFCASSTQTGLAGPEQYFGPGTRLTVT.

The chain has TRBV6-1 and TRBJ1-5, with D possibly being TRBD1 (6 bases). The length of the CDR3 is 13 residues. Trimming removed 7 bases from V and 7 bases from J, with 14 bases in between. The V gene's germline CDR1 is MNHNS and CDR2 SASEGT. CDR3 nucleotides: TGTGCCAGCATGACAGGCACCAGCCAGCCCCAGCATTTT. Protein: CASMTGTSQPQHF.

The genes are TRBV5-4 and TRBJ2-1; TRBD2 is a possible D gene (5 bases). Trimming took off 4 bases at V and 5 bases at J, with 7 bases between the two ends. Germline V CDR1 and CDR2: SGHNT, YYREEE (reference sequence). CDR3 size: 12 residues. The CDR3 spells CASSRENNEQFF. In nucleotides, the CDR3 is TGTGCCAGCAGCCGGGAAAACAATGAGCAGTTCTTC.